This T cell receptor (beta chain) was captured by sequencing in a study of graft-versus-host responses after intestinal transplantation. Study summary: Induction with anti-thymocyte globulin, then tacrolimus and steroids for around three years, was given to all recipients.

The germline gives CDR1 ENHRY, CDR2 SYGVKD. V was cut by 8 bases and J by 1 base, with 12 bases left in between. The CDR3 loop spans 14 amino acids. About this clone itself: Its antigen is undetermined.

Sequenced by immunoSEQ multiplex PCR; TCRdb stores in-frame clones only, minus some. The sample contains more than 80,000 clones, 85% to 90% of which appear only once. Study outcomes and limitations: Ileal or blood samples showed some GvH clones first, and such clones were also found in recipient marrow. Early post-transplant HvG declines tracked with peak circulating GvH clone levels.

The material sequenced was unstimulated CD4+ T cells sorted from spleen or lymph node cells, taken before intestinal transplant. The source of this sequence is a human donor who received an intestinal transplant. The chain employs TRBV10-3 and TRBJ1-5; perhaps TRBD1 as D (5 bases). CDR3 in DNA: TGTGCCATCGGGCAGGGATACAGCAATCAGCCCCAGCATTTT. Protein sequence: CAIGQGYSNQPQHF.